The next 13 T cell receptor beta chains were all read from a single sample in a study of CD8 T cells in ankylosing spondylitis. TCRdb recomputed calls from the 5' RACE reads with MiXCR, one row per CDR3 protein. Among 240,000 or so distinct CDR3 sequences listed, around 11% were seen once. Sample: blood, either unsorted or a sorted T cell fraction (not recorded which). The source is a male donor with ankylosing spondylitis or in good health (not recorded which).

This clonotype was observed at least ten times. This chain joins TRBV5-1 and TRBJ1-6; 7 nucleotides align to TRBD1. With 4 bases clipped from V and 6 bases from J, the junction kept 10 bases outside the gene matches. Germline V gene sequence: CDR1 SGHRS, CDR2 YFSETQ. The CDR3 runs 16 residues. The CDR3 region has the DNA TGCGCCAGCAGCGTACGGGACAGTTCTATTAATTCACCCCTCCACTTT. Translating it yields CASSVRDSSINSPLHF.

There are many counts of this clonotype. The CDR3 sequence: CASSQYGTGSTDTQYF. DNA for the CDR3: TGCGCCAGCAGCCAATATGGGACAGGGAGCACAGATACGCAGTATTTT. V and J are TRBV4-1 and TRBJ2-3, with 9 bases aligning to TRBD1. The CDR3 is made up of 16 amino acids. CDR1 MGHRA and CDR2 YSYEKL come from the germline V gene. The J segment lost 0 bases and the V segment lost 2 bases, leaving 3 bases of the junction unmatched.

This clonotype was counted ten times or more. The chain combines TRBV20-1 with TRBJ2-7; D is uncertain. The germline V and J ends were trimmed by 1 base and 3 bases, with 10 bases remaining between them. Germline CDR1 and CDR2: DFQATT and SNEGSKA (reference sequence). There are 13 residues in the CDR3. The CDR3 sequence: CSARVPNIYEQYF. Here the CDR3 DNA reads TGCAGTGCTAGAGTTCCTAACATCTACGAGCAGTACTTC.

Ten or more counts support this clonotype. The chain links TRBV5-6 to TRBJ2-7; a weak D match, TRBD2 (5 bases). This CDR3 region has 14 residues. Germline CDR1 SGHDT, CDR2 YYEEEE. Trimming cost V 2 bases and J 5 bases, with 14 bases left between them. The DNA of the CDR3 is TGTGCCAGCAGCTTCGGGATATTACCTAACGAGCAGTACTTC. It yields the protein CASSFGILPNEQYF.

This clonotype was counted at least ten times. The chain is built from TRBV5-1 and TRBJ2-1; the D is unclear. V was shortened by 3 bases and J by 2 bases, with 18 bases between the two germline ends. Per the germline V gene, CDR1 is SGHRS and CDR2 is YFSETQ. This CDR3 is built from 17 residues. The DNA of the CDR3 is TGCGCCAGCAGCTCAAATCCCCCACCCGAAACCTACAATGAGCAGTTCTTC. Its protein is CASSSNPPPETYNEQFF.

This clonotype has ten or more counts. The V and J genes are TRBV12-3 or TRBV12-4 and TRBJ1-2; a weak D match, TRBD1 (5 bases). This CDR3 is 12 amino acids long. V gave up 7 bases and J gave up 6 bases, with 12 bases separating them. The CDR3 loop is CASNPWGDGYTF. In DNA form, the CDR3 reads TGTGCCAGCAATCCATGGGGCGATGGCTACACCTTC.

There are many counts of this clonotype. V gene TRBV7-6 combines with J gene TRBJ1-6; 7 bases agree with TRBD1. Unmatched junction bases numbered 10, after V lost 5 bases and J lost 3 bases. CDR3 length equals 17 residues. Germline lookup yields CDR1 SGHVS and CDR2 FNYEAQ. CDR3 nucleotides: TGTGCCAGCAGCGCACCCCGGGACAGCAGCTATAATTCACCCCTCCACTTT. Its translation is CASSAPRDSSYNSPLHF.

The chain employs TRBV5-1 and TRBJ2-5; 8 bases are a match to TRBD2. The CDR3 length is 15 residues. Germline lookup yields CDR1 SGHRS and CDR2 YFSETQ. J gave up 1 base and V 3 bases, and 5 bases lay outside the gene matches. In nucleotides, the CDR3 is TGCGCCAGCAGCTCCTTAGCGGGGACCCAAGAGACCCAGTACTTC. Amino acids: CASSSLAGTQETQYF.

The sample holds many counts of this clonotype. The CDR3 here is CASTPGHNTGELFF. DNA for the CDR3: TGTGCCAGCACCCCGGGACACAACACCGGGGAGCTGTTTTTT. The V call is TRBV7-8, the J call TRBJ2-2; D is perhaps TRBD1 (6 bases). Trimming removed 7 bases at V and 2 bases at J, with 11 bases between. There are 14 residues in the CDR3. The germline gives CDR1 SGHVS, CDR2 FQNEAQ.

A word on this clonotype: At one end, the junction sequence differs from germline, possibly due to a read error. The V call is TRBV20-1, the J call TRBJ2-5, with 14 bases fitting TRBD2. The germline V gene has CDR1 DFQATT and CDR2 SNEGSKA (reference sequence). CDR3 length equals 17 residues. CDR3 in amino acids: CCATGTSGRVFWETQYF. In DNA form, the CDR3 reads TGCTGTGCTACCGGGACTAGCGGGAGAGTGTTTTGGGAGACCCAGTACTTC.

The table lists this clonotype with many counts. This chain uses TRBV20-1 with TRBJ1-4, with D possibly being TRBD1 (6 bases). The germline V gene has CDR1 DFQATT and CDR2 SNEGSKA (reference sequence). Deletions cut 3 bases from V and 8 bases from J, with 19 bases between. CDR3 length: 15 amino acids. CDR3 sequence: CSASAGAGGLEKLFF. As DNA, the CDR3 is TGCAGTGCTAGTGCAGGGGCGGGGGGCTTAGAAAAACTGTTTTTT.

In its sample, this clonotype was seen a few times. The CDR3 loop is CASSYSDLDTLPSGANVLTF. The CDR3 DNA reads as TGTGCCAGCAGTTACTCTGATCTGGACACCCTGCCCTCTGGGGCCAACGTCCTGACTTTC. The chain employs TRBV6-2 or TRBV6-3 and TRBJ2-6, with D possibly being TRBD1 (5 bases). Germline loops: CDR1 MNHEY, CDR2 SVGEGT. The CDR3 has 20 amino acids. The V and J ends lost 0 bases and 0 bases respectively, with 18 bases between them.

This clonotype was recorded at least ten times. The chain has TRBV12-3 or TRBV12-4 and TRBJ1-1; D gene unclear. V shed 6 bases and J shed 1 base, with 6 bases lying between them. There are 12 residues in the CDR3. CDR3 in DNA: TGTGCCAGCAGCACAGAGAACACTGAAGCTTTCTTT. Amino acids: CASSTENTEAFF.